This T cell receptor (beta chain) was retrieved from a study of CD8+ T cells in alopecia areata. Overall study results and limits: Numerous clones, expanded in lesions, remained in scalp and blood during tofacitinib.

Noted treatment: oral pan-JAK inhibitor, 5-10 mg twice daily. Reverse transcribed after extraction, RNA yielded cDNA as the sequencing template. Profiled with immunoSEQ multiplex PCR; TCRdb holds only in-frame clones, not every one. The sample shows around 180,000 clones, around 64% of them seen only once. With regard to this clone: No antigen is known for it. Within the sample, other DNA sequences also encode this same CDR3.

V lost 3 bases and J lost 8; bases outside the gene matches: 5. CDR3 length: 12 residues. Germline V gives CDR1 SQVTM, CDR2 ANQGSEA. The origin of this receptor is a human donor with alopecia areata. The rearrangement uses TRBV29-1 and TRBJ1-2; 8 bases agree with TRBD1. Sequencing was performed on CD4+ T cells sorted from blood, taken around week 47, from a patient treated with tofacitinib. CDR3 residues: CSVDAGGGGYTF. The CDR3 nucleotides read TGCAGCGTTGATGCAGGGGGCGGCGGCTACACCTTC.